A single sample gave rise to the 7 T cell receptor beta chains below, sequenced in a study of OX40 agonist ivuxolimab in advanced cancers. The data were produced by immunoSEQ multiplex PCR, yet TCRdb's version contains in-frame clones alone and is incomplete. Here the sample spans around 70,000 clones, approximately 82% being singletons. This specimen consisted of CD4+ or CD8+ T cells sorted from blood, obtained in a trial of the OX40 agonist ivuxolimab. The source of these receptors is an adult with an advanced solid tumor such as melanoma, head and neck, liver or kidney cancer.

The CDR3 sequence is CASSPNGGEAFF. In DNA, the CDR3 is TGTGCCAGCAGCCCTAACGGGGGAGAAGCTTTCTTT. This chain links TRBV6-1 with TRBJ1-1; tentatively, D is TRBD1 (5 bases). Germline values: CDR1 MNHNS, CDR2 SASEGT. Trimming took 6 bases from V and 8 from J, leaving 13 bases between them. This CDR3 has 12 amino acids.

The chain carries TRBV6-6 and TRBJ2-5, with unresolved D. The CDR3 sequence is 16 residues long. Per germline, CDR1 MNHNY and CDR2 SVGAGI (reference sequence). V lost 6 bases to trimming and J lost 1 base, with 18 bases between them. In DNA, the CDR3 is TGTGCCAGCAGCCCAACCCTGGAACAAGTCCAAGAGACCCAGTACTTC. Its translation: CASSPTLEQVQETQYF.

CDR3 DNA sequence: TGTGCCAGCAGCGTAGGCCTTCTGGGTGCAGATACGCAGTATTTT. Translating it yields CASSVGLLGADTQYF. This chain joins TRBV9 and TRBJ2-3; D not resolved. The CDR3 runs 15 residues. V lost 0 bases and J 4 bases, leaving 12 bases between the germline ends. The germline CDR1 and CDR2 sequences are SGDLS and YYNGEE.

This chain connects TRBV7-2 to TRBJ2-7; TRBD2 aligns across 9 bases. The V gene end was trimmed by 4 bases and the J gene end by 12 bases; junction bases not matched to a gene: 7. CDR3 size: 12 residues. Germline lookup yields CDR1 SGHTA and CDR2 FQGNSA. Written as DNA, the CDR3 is TGTGCCAGCAGCTATCAGCGGGGGGACCGGTACTTC. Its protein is CASSYQRGDRYF.

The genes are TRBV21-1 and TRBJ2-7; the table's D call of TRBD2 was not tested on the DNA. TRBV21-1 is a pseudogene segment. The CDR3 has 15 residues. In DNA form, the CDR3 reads TGTGCCAGCAGCTCCCATGGCCCAGGGAGGTGCGAGCAGTACTTC. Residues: CASSSHGPGRCEQYF.

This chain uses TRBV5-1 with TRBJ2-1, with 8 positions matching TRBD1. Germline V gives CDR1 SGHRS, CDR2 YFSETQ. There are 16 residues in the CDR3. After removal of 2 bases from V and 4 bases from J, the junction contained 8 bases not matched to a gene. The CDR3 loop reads CASSLGQGGGYNEQFF. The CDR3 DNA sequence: TGCGCCAGCAGCTTAGGACAGGGAGGTGGGTACAATGAGCAGTTCTTC.

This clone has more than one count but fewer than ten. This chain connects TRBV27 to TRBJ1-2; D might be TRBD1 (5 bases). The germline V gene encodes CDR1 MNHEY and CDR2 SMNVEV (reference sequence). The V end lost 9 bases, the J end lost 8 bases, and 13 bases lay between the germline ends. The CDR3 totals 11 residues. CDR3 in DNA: TGTGCCAGTTTCAGGGTAGGAGGCTACACCTTC. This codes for CASFRVGGYTF.